The TCR beta chain under discussion was sequenced for a study of brain T cells in children with intractable seizures. Method: immunoSEQ multiplex PCR; TCRdb's copy keeps in-frame clones and lacks some. This repertoire shows 65,000 to 85,000 clones, 85% to 95% found once; its top ten account for over 1.5%. Surgery cases with the highest brain T cell transcript signatures were chosen for sequencing. Patients received at least one anti-epileptic drug before surgery. This specimen was peripheral blood, taken at surgery. The clonotype was recovered from a boy less than two years old with tuberous sclerosis and intractable seizures.

The chain's CDR3 is CATSDPSGGTDTQYF. Written as DNA, the CDR3 is TGTGCCACCAGTGACCCTAGCGGGGGCACAGATACGCAGTATTTT. The chain combines TRBV24-1 with TRBJ2-3; TRBD2 matches at 9 bases. In germline, CDR1 is KGHDR, CDR2 SFDVKD. The CDR3 contains 15 residues. V lost 4 bases and J lost 1; bases outside the gene matches: 2.